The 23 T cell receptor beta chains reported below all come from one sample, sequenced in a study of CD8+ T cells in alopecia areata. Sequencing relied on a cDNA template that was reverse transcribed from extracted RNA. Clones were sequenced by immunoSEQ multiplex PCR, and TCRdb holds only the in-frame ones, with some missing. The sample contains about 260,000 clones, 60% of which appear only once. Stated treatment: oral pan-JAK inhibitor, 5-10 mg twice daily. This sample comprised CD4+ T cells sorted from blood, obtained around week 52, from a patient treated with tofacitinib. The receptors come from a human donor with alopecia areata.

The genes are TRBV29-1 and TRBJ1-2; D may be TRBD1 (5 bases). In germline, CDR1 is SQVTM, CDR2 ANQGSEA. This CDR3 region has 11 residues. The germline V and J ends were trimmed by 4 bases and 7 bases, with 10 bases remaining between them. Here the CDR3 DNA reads TGCAGCGTTGGCGGGGCGCGTGGCTACACCTTC. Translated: CSVGGARGYTF.

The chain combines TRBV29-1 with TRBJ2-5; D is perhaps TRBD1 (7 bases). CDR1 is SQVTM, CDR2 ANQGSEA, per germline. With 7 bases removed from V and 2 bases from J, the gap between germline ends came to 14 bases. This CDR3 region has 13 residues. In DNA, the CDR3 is TGCAGCGCAAAGACAGGGACTCAAGAGACCCAGTACTTC. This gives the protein CSAKTGTQETQYF.

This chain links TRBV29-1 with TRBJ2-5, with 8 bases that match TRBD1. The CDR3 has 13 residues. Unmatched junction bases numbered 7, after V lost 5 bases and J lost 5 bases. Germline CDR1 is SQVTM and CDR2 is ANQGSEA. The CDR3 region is CSVKGRGQETQYF. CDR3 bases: TGCAGCGTTAAGGGCAGGGGGCAGGAGACCCAGTACTTC.

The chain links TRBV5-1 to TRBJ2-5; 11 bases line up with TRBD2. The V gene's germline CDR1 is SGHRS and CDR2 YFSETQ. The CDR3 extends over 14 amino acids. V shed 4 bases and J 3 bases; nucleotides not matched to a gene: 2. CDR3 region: CASSKTSGEETQYF. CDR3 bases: TGCGCCAGCAGCAAGACTAGCGGGGAAGAGACCCAGTACTTC.

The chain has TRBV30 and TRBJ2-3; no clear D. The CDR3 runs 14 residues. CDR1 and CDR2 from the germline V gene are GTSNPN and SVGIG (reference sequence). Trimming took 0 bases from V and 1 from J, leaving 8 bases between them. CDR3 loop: CAWSVRWGTDTQYF. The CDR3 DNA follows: TGTGCCTGGAGTGTACGTTGGGGCACAGATACGCAGTATTTT.

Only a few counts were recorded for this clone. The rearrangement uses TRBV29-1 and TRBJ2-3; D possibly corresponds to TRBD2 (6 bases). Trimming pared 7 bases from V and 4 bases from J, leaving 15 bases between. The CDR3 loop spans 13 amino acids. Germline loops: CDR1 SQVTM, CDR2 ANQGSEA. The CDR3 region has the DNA TGCAGCGGCAGCGGGCGAGCATCAGATACGCAGTATTTT. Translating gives CSGSGRASDTQYF.

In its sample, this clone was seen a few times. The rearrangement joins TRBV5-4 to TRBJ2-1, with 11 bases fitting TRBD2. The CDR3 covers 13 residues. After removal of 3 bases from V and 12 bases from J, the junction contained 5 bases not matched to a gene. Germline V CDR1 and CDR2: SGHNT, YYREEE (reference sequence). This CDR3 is CASSSPGLAVQFF. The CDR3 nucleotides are TGTGCCAGCAGCTCTCCGGGACTAGCGGTGCAGTTCTTC.

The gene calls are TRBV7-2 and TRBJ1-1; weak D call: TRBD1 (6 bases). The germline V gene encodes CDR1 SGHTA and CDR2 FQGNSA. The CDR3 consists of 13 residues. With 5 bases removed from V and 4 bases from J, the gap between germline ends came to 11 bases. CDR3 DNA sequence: TGTGCCAGCAGCCGAAAACAGGGCACTGAAGCTTTCTTT. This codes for CASSRKQGTEAFF.

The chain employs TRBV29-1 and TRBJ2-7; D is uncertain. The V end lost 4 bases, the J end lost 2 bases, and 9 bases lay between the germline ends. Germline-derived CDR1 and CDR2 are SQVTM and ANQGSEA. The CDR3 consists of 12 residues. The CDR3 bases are TGCAGCGTTGTAGACACCACCTACGAGCAGTACTTC. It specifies CSVVDTTYEQYF.

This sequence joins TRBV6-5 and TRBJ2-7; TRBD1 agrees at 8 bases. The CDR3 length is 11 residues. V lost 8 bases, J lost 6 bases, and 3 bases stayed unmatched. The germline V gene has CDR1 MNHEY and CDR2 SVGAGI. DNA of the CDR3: TGTGCCAGCGGAACAGGGGGCGAGCAGTACTTC. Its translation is CASGTGGEQYF.

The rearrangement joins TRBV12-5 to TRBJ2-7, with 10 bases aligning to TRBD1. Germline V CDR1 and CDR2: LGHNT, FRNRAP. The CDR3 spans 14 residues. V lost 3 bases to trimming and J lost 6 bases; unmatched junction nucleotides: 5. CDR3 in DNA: TGTGCTAGTGGTTTCGGGACAGGGGAATCCGAGCAGTACTTC. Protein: CASGFGTGESEQYF.

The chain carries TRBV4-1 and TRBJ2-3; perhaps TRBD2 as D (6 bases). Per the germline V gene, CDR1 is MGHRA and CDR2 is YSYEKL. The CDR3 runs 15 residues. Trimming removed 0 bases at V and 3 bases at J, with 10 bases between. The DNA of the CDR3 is TGCGCCAGCAGCCAAGATGGGAGGATAACAGATACGCAGTATTTT. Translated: CASSQDGRITDTQYF.

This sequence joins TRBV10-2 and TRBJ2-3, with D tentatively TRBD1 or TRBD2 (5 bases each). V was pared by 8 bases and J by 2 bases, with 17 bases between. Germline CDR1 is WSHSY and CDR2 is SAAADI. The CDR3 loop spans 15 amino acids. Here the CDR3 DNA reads TGCGCCAGCCACCCAGGGCTAGCTTTCACAGATACGCAGTATTTT. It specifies CASHPGLAFTDTQYF.

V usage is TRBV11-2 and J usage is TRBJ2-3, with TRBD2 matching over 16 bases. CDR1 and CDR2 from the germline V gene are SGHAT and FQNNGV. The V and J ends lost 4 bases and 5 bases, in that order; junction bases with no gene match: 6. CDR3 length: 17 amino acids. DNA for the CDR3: TGTGCCAGCAGCTCCCCGGGACTAGCGGGGGGGCAAGATACGCAGTATTTT. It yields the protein CASSSPGLAGGQDTQYF.

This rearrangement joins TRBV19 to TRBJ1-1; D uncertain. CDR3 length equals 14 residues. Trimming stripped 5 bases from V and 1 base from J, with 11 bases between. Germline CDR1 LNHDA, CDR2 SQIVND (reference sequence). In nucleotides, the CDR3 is TGTGCCAGTAGTCTCCTTGGCGGGAACACTGAAGCTTTCTTT. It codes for CASSLLGGNTEAFF.

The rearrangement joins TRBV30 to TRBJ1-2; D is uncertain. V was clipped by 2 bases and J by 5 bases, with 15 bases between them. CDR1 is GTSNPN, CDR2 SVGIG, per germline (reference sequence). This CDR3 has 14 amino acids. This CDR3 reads CAWSTDEMAYGYTF. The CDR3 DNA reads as TGTGCCTGGAGTACGGACGAAATGGCTTATGGCTACACCTTC.

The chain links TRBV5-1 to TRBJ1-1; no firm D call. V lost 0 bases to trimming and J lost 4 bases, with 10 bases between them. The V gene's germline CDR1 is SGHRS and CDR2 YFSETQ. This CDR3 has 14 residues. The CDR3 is CASSLVGLGTEAFF. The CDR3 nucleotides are TGCGCCAGCAGCTTGGTGGGTCTGGGCACTGAAGCTTTCTTT.

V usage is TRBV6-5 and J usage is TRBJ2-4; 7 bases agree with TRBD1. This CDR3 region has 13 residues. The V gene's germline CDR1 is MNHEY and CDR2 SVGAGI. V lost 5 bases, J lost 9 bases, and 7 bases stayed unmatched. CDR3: CASSRTGLSIQYF. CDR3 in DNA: TGTGCCAGCAGTCGGACAGGTCTGAGCATTCAGTACTTC.

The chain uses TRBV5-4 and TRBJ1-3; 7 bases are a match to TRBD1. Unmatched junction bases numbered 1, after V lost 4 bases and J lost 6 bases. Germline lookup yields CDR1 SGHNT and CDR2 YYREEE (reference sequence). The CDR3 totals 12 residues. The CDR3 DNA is TGTGCCAGCAGCGACAGGGAAAACACCATATATTTT. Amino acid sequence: CASSDRENTIYF.

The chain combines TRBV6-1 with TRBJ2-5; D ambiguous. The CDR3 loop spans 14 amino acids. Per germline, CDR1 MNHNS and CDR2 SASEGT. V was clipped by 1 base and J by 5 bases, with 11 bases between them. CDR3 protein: CASSEVLGSETQYF. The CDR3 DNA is TGTGCCAGCAGTGAAGTGTTGGGGTCCGAGACCCAGTACTTC.

The CDR3 sequence: CATSRGQGSNQPQHF. As DNA, the CDR3 is TGTGCCACCAGCAGAGGACAGGGAAGTAATCAGCCCCAGCATTTT. V and J are TRBV15 and TRBJ1-5, with 7 positions matching TRBD1. The CDR3 is 15 amino acids. The J segment lost 4 bases and the V segment lost 1 base, leaving 4 bases of the junction unmatched. Per the germline V gene, CDR1 is LNHNV and CDR2 is YYDKDF (reference sequence).

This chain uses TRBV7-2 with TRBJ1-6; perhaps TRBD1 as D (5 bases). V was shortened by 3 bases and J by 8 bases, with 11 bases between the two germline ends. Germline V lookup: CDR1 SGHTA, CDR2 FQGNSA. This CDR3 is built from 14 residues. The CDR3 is CASSFQGSYSPLHF. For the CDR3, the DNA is TGTGCCAGCAGCTTCCAGGGATCGTATTCACCCCTCCACTTT.

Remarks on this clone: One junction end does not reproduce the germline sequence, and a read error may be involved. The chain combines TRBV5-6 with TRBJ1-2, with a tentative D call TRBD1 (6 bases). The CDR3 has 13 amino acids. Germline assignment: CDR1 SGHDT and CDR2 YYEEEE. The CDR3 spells CASSLDRLYGYTF. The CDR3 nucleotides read TGTGCCAGCAGTTTGGACAGACTCTATGGCTACACCTTC.